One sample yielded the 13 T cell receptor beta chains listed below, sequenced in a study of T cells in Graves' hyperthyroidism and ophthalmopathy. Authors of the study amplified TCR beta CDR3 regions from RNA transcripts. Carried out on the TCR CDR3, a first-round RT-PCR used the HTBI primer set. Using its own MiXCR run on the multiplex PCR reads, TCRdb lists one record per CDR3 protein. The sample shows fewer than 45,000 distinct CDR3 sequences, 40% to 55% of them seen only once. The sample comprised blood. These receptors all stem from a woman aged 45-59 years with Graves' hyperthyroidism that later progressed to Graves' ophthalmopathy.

Here the CDR3 reads CASSVEGFHGYTF. For the CDR3, the DNA is TGTGCCAGCAGCGTAGAAGGCTTCCATGGCTACACCTTC. The rearrangement uses TRBV9 and TRBJ1-2; D is undetermined. V was cut by 0 bases and J by 6 bases, with 9 bases left in between. The germline CDR1 and CDR2 sequences are SGDLS and YYNGEE. The CDR3 consists of 13 residues.

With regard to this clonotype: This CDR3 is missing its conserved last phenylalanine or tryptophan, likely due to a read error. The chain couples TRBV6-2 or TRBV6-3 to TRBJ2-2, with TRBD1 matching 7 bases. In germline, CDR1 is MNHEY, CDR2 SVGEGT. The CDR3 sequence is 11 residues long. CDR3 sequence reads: CASTHTGELFL. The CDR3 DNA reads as TGTGCCAGCACCCATACAGGGGAACTGTTTTTA.

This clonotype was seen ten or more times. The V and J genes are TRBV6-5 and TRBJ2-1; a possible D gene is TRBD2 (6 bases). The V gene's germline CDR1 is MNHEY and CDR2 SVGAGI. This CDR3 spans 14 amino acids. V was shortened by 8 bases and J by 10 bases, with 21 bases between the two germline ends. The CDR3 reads CASAPGGSRIEQFF. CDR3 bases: TGTGCCAGCGCACCCGGAGGGAGTCGAATCGAGCAGTTCTTC.

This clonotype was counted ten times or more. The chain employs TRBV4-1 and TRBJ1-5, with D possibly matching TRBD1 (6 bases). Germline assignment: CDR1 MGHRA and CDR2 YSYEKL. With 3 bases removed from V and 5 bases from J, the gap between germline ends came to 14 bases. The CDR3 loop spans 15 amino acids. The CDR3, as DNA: TGCGCCAGCAGCCACCTACAGGGTCCCCATCAGCCCCAGCATTTT. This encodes CASSHLQGPHQPQHF.

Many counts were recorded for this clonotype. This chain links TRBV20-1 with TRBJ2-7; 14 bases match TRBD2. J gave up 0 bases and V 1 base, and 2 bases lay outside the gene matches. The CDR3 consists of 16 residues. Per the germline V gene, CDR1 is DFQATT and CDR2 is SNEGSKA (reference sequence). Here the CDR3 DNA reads TGCAGTGCTAGAGCCGGGACTAGCGGGAGCTCCTACGAGCAGTACTTC. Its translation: CSARAGTSGSSYEQYF.

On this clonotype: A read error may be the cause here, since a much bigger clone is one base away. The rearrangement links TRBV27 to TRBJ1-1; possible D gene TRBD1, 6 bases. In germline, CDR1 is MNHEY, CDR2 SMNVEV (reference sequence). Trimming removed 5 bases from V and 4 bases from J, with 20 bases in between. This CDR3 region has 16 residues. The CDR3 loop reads CASSLHRVGVSTEAFF. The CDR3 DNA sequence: TGTGCCAGCAGTCTCCACAGGGTCGGGGTGAGCACTGAAGCTTTCTTT.

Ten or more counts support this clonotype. CDR3 bases: TGTGCCAGTAGTAAACTACAGGGGGCCTACTACAATGAGCAGTTCTTC. It encodes CASSKLQGAYYNEQFF. The gene calls are TRBV19 and TRBJ2-1; 9 bases line up with TRBD1. This CDR3 spans 16 amino acids. V lost 4 bases to trimming and J lost 3 bases; unmatched junction nucleotides: 7. Germline-derived CDR1 and CDR2 are LNHDA and SQIVND (reference sequence).

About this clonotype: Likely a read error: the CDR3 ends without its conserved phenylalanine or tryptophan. The CDR3 region has the DNA TGTGCCAGCAGCCTTAAGACTAACGGGAATGAGCAGTTCATC. This gives the protein CASSLKTNGNEQFI. The chain recombines TRBV6-5 with TRBJ2-1; perhaps TRBD2 as D (5 bases). The CDR3 runs 14 residues. Germline assignment: CDR1 MNHEY and CDR2 SVGAGI. Trimming cost V 6 bases and J 7 bases, with 16 bases left between them.

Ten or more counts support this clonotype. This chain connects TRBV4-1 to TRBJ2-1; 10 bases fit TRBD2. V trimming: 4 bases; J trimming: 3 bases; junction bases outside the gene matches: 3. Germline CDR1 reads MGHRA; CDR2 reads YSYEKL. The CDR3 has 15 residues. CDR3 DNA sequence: TGCGCCAGCAGCCGGCCTAGCGGGAGCTACAATGAGCAGTTCTTC. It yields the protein CASSRPSGSYNEQFF.

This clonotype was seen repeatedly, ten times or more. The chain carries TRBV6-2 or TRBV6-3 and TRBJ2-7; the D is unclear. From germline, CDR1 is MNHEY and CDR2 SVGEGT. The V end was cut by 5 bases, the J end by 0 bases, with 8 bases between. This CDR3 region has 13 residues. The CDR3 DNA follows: TGTGCCAGCAGTGAGGCGCCCTCCTACGAGCAGTACTTC. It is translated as CASSEAPSYEQYF.

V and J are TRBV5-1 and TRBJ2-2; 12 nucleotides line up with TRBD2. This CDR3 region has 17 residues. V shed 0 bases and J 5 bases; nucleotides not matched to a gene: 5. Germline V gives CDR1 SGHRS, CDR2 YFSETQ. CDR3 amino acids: CASSLGQTSGSTGELFF. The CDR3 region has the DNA TGCGCCAGCAGCTTGGGACAGACTAGCGGGAGTACCGGGGAGCTGTTTTTT.

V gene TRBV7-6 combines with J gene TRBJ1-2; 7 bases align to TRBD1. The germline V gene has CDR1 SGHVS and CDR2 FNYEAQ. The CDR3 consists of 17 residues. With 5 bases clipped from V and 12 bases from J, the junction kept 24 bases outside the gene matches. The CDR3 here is CASSSNSIQGPSSGNTF. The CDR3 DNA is TGTGCCAGCAGCAGCAACTCTATACAGGGGCCAAGCTCTGGAAACACCTTC. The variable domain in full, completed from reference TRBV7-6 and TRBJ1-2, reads GAGVSQSPRYKVTKRGQDVALRCDPISGHVSLYWYRQALGQGPEFLTYFNYEAQQDKSGLPNDRFSAERPEGSISTLTIQRTEQRDSAMYRCASSSNSIQGPSSGNTFGSGTRLTVV.

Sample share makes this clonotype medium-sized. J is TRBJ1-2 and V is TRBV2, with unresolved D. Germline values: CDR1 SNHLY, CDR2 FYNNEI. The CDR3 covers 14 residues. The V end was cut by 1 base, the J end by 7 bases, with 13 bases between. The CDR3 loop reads CASSEGSFWVGYTF. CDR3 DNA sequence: TGTGCCAGCAGTGAAGGGAGTTTTTGGGTTGGCTACACCTTC. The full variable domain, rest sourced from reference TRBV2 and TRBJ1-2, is EPEVTQTPSHQVTQMGQEVILRCVPISNHLYFYWYRQILGQKVEFLVSFYNNEISEKSEIFDDQFSVERPDGSNFTLKIRSTKLEDSAMYFCASSEGSFWVGYTFGSGTRLTVV.